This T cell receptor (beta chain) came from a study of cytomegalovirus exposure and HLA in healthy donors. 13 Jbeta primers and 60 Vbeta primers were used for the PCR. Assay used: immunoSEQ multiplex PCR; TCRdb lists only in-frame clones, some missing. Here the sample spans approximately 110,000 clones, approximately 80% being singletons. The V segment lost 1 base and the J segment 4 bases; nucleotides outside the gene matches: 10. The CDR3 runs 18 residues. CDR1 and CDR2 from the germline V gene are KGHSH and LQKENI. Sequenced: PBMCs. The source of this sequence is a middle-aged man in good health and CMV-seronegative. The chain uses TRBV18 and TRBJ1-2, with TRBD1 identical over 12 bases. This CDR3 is CASSPHPGTGGLSYGYTF. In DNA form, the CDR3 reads TGTGCCAGCTCACCACACCCCGGGACAGGGGGCCTTTCCTATGGCTACACCTTC. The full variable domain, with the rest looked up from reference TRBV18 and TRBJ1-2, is NAGVMQNPRHLVRRRGQEARLRCSPMKGHSHVYWYRQLPEEGLKFMVYLQKENIIDESGMPKERFSAEFPKEGPSILRIQQVVRGDSAAYFCASSPHPGTGGLSYGYTFGSGTRLTVV.